This entry is about one T cell receptor (beta chain). Produced via immunoSEQ multiplex PCR; TCRdb's table is partial and in-frame only. The data contain around 62,000 clones, 90% of them seen just once; the ten biggest clones take up around 1.4%. This sample was taken from a study of T cell changes during pregnancy in multiple sclerosis. The V gene end was trimmed by 4 bases and the J gene end by 6 bases; junction bases not matched to a gene: 9. The CDR3 loop spans 14 amino acids. Per the germline V gene, CDR1 is SGHRS and CDR2 is YFSETQ. The chain recombines TRBV5-1 with TRBJ1-1; the match to TRBD1 covers 7 bases. The sample here was peripheral blood, taken in the third trimester of pregnancy. The TCR comes from a female donor with multiple sclerosis, enrolled in a pregnancy study. The CDR3 spells CASSHDRVLAEAFF. In DNA form, the CDR3 reads TGCGCCAGCAGCCACGACAGGGTTCTTGCTGAAGCTTTCTTT.